The next 21 T cell receptor beta chains were all read from a single sample in a study of response to subunit inactivated influenza vaccine (dated by TCRdb to the late 2010s). Receptor amplification or capture employed RT-PCR. Sequencer: Illumina HiSeq 2500. TCRdb's own reprocessing of the public reads used fastp at Q25 and MiXCR and kept productive beta chains. Every distinct CDR3 protein forms one entry, paired with its most common genes and DNA. The sample includes 610,000 or so distinct CDR3 sequences, with approximately 14% observed a single time. Roughly 10% of the sample goes to the ten largest clones. The sample here was PBMCs from blood, taken 11 to 12 days after vaccination. The source is a man aged 45-60 years who received an inactivated influenza vaccine. Donor details come from another sample of the same person, matched by shared clones.

In this sample, this clonotype turned up a few times. The V and J genes are TRBV7-9 and TRBJ2-7, with 10 bases that match TRBD1. CDR1 and CDR2 from the germline V gene are SEHNR and FQNEAQ (reference sequence). V dropped 4 bases and J dropped 4; count of bases not matched to a gene: 10. The CDR3 has 16 amino acids. For the CDR3, the DNA is TGTGCCAGCAGCTACCCCTGGACAGGGGGGGGTTACGAGCAGTACTTC. This encodes CASSYPWTGGGYEQYF.

The chain uses TRBV12-3 or TRBV12-4 and TRBJ1-3; D unclear. The CDR3 length is 12 residues. Trimming cost V 5 bases and J 2 bases, with 4 bases left between them. The CDR3 DNA reads as TGTGCCAGCAGTCGACCTGGAAACACCATATATTTT. Protein product: CASSRPGNTIYF.

This clonotype was seen repeatedly, ten times or more. The chain couples TRBV5-1 to TRBJ1-5; D gene ambiguous. Trimming cost V 0 bases and J 6 bases, with 13 bases left between them. The germline V gene has CDR1 SGHRS and CDR2 YFSETQ. This CDR3 is built from 15 residues. DNA for the CDR3: TGCGCCAGCAGCTTGGCTCCTTCGGGGAGTCAGCCCCAGCATTTT. Translation: CASSLAPSGSQPQHF.

This clonotype was counted at least ten times. This chain uses TRBV5-6 with TRBJ2-1; D not resolved. This CDR3 has 15 residues. Trimming cost V 1 base and J 0 bases, with 8 bases left between them. From germline, CDR1 is SGHDT and CDR2 YYEEEE. CDR3 sequence reads: CASSLTVSSYNEQFF. In nucleotides, the CDR3 is TGTGCCAGCAGCTTGACAGTCAGCTCCTACAATGAGCAGTTCTTC.

The chain recombines TRBV7-2 with TRBJ2-3; D not certain. Trimming cost V 3 bases and J 2 bases, with 12 bases left between them. CDR1 and CDR2 (germline): SGHTA, FQGNSA. This CDR3 comprises 15 residues. As DNA, the CDR3 is TGTGCCAGCAGCTTTGGCTGGGCTTACACAGATACGCAGTATTTT. Its translation: CASSFGWAYTDTQYF.

CDR3 region: CASSLWGPSNEQFF. The CDR3 DNA reads as TGTGCCAGCAGTTTATGGGGACCATCCAATGAGCAGTTCTTC. The chain has TRBV27 and TRBJ2-1, with D perhaps assigned TRBD1 or TRBD2 (5 bases each). V lost 1 base, J lost 6 bases, and 10 bases lay in between. CDR1 MNHEY and CDR2 SMNVEV come from the germline V gene (reference sequence). CDR3 length equals 14 residues.

This clonotype turned up a few times. The rearrangement uses TRBV7-2 and TRBJ2-7; D tentatively fits TRBD1 or TRBD2 (6 bases each). The germline V gene encodes CDR1 SGHTA and CDR2 FQGNSA. The germline V and J ends were trimmed by 5 bases and 3 bases, with 11 bases remaining between them. The CDR3 totals 13 residues. CDR3 residues: CASSPGGLYEQYF. In DNA, the CDR3 is TGTGCCAGCAGCCCCGGGGGCCTCTACGAGCAGTACTTC.

This clonotype was counted only a few times. The chain joins TRBV4-3 to TRBJ2-3; D is unclear. The CDR3 covers 16 residues. Germline V gene data show CDR1 as LGHNA and CDR2 as YSLEER. V lost 1 base, J lost 0 bases, and 11 bases lay in between. The CDR3 DNA sequence: TGCGCCAGCAGCCAAGGGCCAGCTACTAGCACAGATACGCAGTATTTT. As protein: CASSQGPATSTDTQYF.

This clonotype was seen a handful of times. This sequence joins TRBV20-1 and TRBJ2-5, with a possible D match to TRBD2 (6 bases). The CDR3 contains 14 residues. V was trimmed by 6 bases and J by 2 bases, leaving 16 bases between them. The V gene's germline CDR1 is DFQATT and CDR2 SNEGSKA (reference sequence). The CDR3 region is CSAPKAGLQETQYF. The CDR3 DNA reads as TGCAGTGCCCCGAAGGCGGGGCTACAAGAGACCCAGTACTTC.

This clonotype was counted between two and nine times. The chain couples TRBV20-1 to TRBJ1-6, with D tentatively TRBD1 (5 bases). Germline V gene data show CDR1 as DFQATT and CDR2 as SNEGSKA (reference sequence). Deletions cut 6 bases from V and 1 base from J, with 16 bases between. The CDR3 length is 16 residues. The CDR3 sequence is CSAPTSGGSYNSPLHF. The CDR3 nucleotides are TGCAGTGCCCCGACATCGGGGGGTTCCTATAATTCACCCCTCCACTTT.

This chain links TRBV29-1 with TRBJ2-7; possibly TRBD1 for D (5 bases). The length of the CDR3 is 12 residues. CDR1 is SQVTM, CDR2 ANQGSEA, per germline. The V end lost 7 bases, the J end lost 2 bases, and 12 bases lay between the germline ends. CDR3 nucleotide sequence: TGCAGCGCTGCAGGGTCTCCCTACGAGCAGTACTTC. It is translated as CSAAGSPYEQYF.

The chain employs TRBV10-3 and TRBJ2-2; D is unclear. The V and J ends lost 2 bases and 0 bases respectively, with 7 bases between them. Germline V gene lookup returns CDR1 ENHRY and CDR2 SYGVKD. This CDR3 comprises 15 residues. The DNA for the CDR3 is TGTGCCATCAGTGAGAAGGAAACGAACACCGGGGAGCTGTTTTTT. Translating it yields CAISEKETNTGELFF.

This clonotype appeared a few times. The chain uses TRBV5-1 and TRBJ2-1, with 9 bases that match TRBD2. The CDR3 runs to 18 residues. V lost 2 bases and J lost 4; bases outside the gene matches: 13. From germline, CDR1 is SGHRS and CDR2 YFSETQ. The CDR3 reads CASSFSGGGASVYNEQFF. The CDR3 DNA reads as TGCGCCAGCAGCTTTTCCGGCGGGGGGGCATCGGTTTACAATGAGCAGTTCTTC.

The chain couples TRBV7-2 to TRBJ2-1; 12 bases align to TRBD2. From germline, CDR1 is SGHTA and CDR2 FQGNSA. The CDR3 is 17 amino acids. V gave up 3 bases and J gave up 6 bases; unmatched junction bases: 9. CDR3 in DNA: TGTGCCAGCAGCTTCCGACTAGCGGGAGAGTTAGGCAATGAGCAGTTCTTC. It codes for CASSFRLAGELGNEQFF.

The chain has TRBV10-3 and TRBJ2-2; tentative D call: TRBD1 (5 bases). The germline V gene encodes CDR1 ENHRY and CDR2 SYGVKD. The CDR3 covers 14 residues. V lost 4 bases and J 3 bases, leaving 9 bases between the germline ends. This chain's CDR3 is CAISGRVDTGELFF. CDR3 bases: TGTGCCATCAGTGGCAGGGTGGACACCGGGGAGCTGTTTTTT.

The table lists this clonotype with a few counts. CDR3 DNA sequence: TGTGCCAGCTCACCACCGGGACAGACCCTCCGGGTCTCTGGGGCCAACGTCCTGACTTTC. It codes for CASSPPGQTLRVSGANVLTF. The V call is TRBV18, the J call TRBJ2-6; 7 bases line up with TRBD1. The CDR3 is 20 residues long. Germline V gene lookup returns CDR1 KGHSH and CDR2 LQKENI. Trimming cost V 0 bases and J 0 bases; bases outside gene matches: 11.

J is TRBJ2-1 and V is TRBV11-1, with 7 bases matching TRBD2. V lost 4 bases to trimming and J lost 8 bases; unmatched junction nucleotides: 2. The CDR3 spans 12 residues. Germline CDR1 SGHAT, CDR2 FQDESV (reference sequence). The CDR3 is CASSWGGYEQFF. DNA of the CDR3: TGTGCCAGCAGCTGGGGGGGGTATGAGCAGTTCTTC.

The rearrangement links TRBV12-3 or TRBV12-4 to TRBJ2-3; D is unresolved. Deletions cut 4 bases from V and 9 bases from J, with 14 bases between. CDR3 length: 13 amino acids. The CDR3 loop is CASSSYSSSTQYF. The CDR3 DNA sequence: TGTGCCAGCAGTTCCTACTCATCTTCCACGCAGTATTTT.

This clonotype was counted only a few times. The chain is built from TRBV5-1 and TRBJ2-6, with D perhaps assigned TRBD1 or TRBD2 (5 bases each). V gave up 1 base and J gave up 4 bases, with 9 bases separating them. Germline CDR1 is SGHRS and CDR2 is YFSETQ. The CDR3 length is 15 residues. The CDR3 coding sequence is TGCGCCAGCAGCTTGATGGGGGAAGGGGCCAACGTCCTGACTTTC. Its protein product is CASSLMGEGANVLTF.

This clonotype has a handful of counts. The chain recombines TRBV11-2 with TRBJ2-3; TRBD2 is a possible D gene (5 bases). CDR1 SGHAT and CDR2 FQNNGV come from the germline V gene. The V end lost 2 bases, the J end lost 2 bases, and 8 bases lay between the germline ends. There are 14 residues in the CDR3. The CDR3 region has the DNA TGTGCCAGCAGCTTACGACTAACCACAGATACGCAGTATTTT. Translation gives CASSLRLTTDTQYF.

The chain combines TRBV3-1 with TRBJ2-1, with 8 positions matching TRBD1. CDR1 is LGHDT and CDR2 is YNNKEL in the germline V gene (reference sequence). The V gene end was trimmed by 4 bases and the J gene end by 9 bases; junction bases not matched to a gene: 8. The CDR3 runs 14 residues. The DNA for the CDR3 is TGTGCCAGCAGCCTCGGACAGGGCTTAGTTGAGCAGTTCTTC. It is translated as CASSLGQGLVEQFF.